This T cell receptor (beta chain) appears in the sequencing data of a study of OX40 agonist ivuxolimab in advanced cancers. On the study more broadly: The dose-escalation cohort was approximately 81% male, with a mean age of 60 years, ranging roughly 20 to 90.

Exclusion applied to patients with autoimmune disease history or systemic immunosuppression. Profiling relied on immunoSEQ multiplex PCR, and the TCRdb table lists in-frame clones only, not all of them. The sample shows 42,000 or so clones, over 75% of them seen only once. Turning to this clone: The antigen remains undetermined.

Study-level findings and limits: Clonal expansion by week 6 occurred in CD4+ and CD8+ blood T cells (at 0.1 to 3.0 mg/kg).

This CDR3 is built from 15 residues. V shed 5 bases and J 0 bases; nucleotides not matched to a gene: 6. In germline, CDR1 is SGHVS, CDR2 FQNEAQ. Sequencing used CD4+ or CD8+ T cells sorted from blood, obtained in a trial of the OX40 agonist ivuxolimab. J is TRBJ1-1 and V is TRBV7-8; 7 bases are shared with TRBD1. This sequence was found in an adult with an advanced solid tumor such as melanoma, head and neck, liver or kidney cancer. The chain's CDR3 is CASSLQGVLNTEAFF. The CDR3 nucleotides read TGTGCCAGCAGCCTCCAGGGGGTACTGAACACTGAAGCTTTCTTT.